This TCR beta chain was recorded in a study of T-cell memory formation after mild COVID-19 (dated by TCRdb to the early 2020s). About the full investigation: TCR sequence clusters from the two donors were largely donor specific. In a couple of donors, T-cell clones that expanded and contracted after mild COVID-19 were followed by sequencing TCRalpha and TCRbeta repertoires longitudinally. Two young, previously healthy adult volunteers made up the cohort, one male and one female. The research as a whole found: Some responding clones were detected in pre-infection memory, suggesting pre-existing cross-reactive memory T cells joined the SARS-CoV-2 response. SARS-CoV-2 specificity was not confirmed for the second-wave clones peaking on day 37. The study covered only two mild cases, and larger cohorts including severe cases with pre-infection samples were considered necessary. Contracting CD4+ clones were found mainly in CM and EM memory subsets, while CD8+ clones were enriched in EMRA. Balanced CD4/CD8 phenotypes were observed for clones contracting from day 15 to 85, whereas a bias towards CD4+ was observed for a second wave of clones expanding from day 15 to 37.

The table lists this clonotype with a few counts. There is no known antigen for this receptor. The input lacks base qualities; no much larger clone sits a single base away. Ficoll-Paque density gradient centrifugation was the method used to isolate PBMCs. The CDR3 runs 16 residues from the cysteine to the phenylalanine. Only CDR3 DNA is held: 48 bases, read in frame from base 1. The germline V gene yields MNHEY for CDR1 and SVGAGI for CDR2. The junction shows trimming of 0 bases on V and 7 bases on J, plus 16 bases between the germline ends. The sequencing machine was an Illumina NovaSeq 6000. Using 5'RACE with constant-segment primers, TCRalpha and TCRbeta cDNA libraries were constructed, with sample barcodes and unique molecular identifiers added in the process. Trizol reagent was used to extract RNA from every sample. The libraries were amplified in two PCR steps, and the second step added a second sample barcode and Illumina TruSeq adapters. Sequencing of the libraries was done on an Illumina NovaSeq, producing 2 x 150 bp paired-end reads. The original pipeline was this. With migec v1.2.7, reads were demultiplexed and then collapsed into UMI-guided consensus sequences. With mixcr v2.1.11, UMI consensuses were aligned to TRA and TRB V and J templates and assembled into clonotypes. Clonotypes were classified as expanded or contracted when called significant by both edgeR and NoisET, with noise models trained on biological replicates. For edgeR calls, the cutoffs were a false discovery rate-adjusted p below 0.01 and a log2 fold-change threshold of 1. As an exploratory analysis of dynamics, max-normalized trajectories of the 1000 most abundant clonotypes were examined by PCA with hierarchical clustering. Separately sequenced CD4+ and CD8+ repertoires were used to assign the CD4 or CD8 phenotype of responding clones. TCRdb reran the public reads through fastp at Q25 and MiXCR, keeping productive beta chains. Rows are unified per CDR3 protein, each entry keeping the most common DNA and genes. These V and J calls originate from TCRdb's pipeline instead of the authors' own analysis. Counted in this sample were over 150,000 distinct CDR3 sequences; 20% to 25% of them appeared once. The ten largest clonotypes hold 23% of the sample.

The sample was PBMCs or a T cell subset sorted from them (not recorded which). The chain links TRBV6-5 with TRBJ2-1; no confident D gene assignment can be made. This clonotype was obtained from an adult woman who had mild COVID-19 (a few samples of this study predate the infection). The sample titles of this study are shuffled in the database, so cell type and time point are left out; the donor was told from shared clones. The sequenced DNA: TGTGCCAGCAGTTACTCCGGTCCATGGCAGACAAATGAGCAGTTCTTC. The encoded protein is CASSYSGPWQTNEQFF.